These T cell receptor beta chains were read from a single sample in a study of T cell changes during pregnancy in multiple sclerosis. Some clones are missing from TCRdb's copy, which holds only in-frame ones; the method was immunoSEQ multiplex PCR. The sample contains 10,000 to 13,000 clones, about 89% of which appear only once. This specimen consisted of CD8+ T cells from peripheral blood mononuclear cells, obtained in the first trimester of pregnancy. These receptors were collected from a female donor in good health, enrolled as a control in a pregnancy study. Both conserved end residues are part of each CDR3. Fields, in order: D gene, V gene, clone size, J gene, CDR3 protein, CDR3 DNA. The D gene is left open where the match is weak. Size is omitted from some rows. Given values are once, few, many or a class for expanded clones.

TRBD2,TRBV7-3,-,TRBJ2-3,CASSQGRLAGNTDTQYF,TGTGCCAGCAGCCAAGGGAGACTAGCGGGAAACACAGATACGCAGTATTTT
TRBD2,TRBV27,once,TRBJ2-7,CASSFNGGDEQYF,TGTGCCAGCAGCTTCAACGGGGGGGACGAGCAGTACTTC
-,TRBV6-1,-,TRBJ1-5,CASSEKNRASNQPQHF,TGTGCCAGCAGTGAGAAGAACAGGGCTAGCAATCAGCCCCAGCATTTT
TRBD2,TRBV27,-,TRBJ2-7,CASSYLAGGLSEQYF,TGTGCCAGCAGTTACCTAGCGGGGGGGCTCTCCGAGCAGTACTTC
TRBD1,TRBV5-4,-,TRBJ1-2,CASSRNLRDRVQGYTF,TGTGCCAGCAGCCGAAACTTACGGGACAGGGTACAAGGCTACACCTTC
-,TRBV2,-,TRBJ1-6,CASSEGGLHNSPLHF,TGTGCCAGCAGTGAAGGGGGACTGCATAATTCACCCCTCCACTTT
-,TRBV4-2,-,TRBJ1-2,CASSLQETANYGYTF,TGTGCCAGCAGCCTCCAAGAAACAGCTAACTATGGCTACACCTTC
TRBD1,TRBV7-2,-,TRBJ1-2,CASSLTGGEPRTF,TGTGCCAGCAGCCTGACAGGGGGCGAACCCCGAACCTTC
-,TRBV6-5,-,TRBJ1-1,CASSYREEGTEAFF,TGTGCCAGCAGTTACAGGGAAGAGGGAACTGAAGCTTTCTTT
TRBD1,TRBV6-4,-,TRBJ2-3,CASSEGQATDTQYF,TGTGCCAGCAGTGAGGGACAGGCTACAGATACGCAGTATTTT
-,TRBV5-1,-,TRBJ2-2,CASSSMELTANTGELFF,TGCGCCAGCAGCTCGATGGAGCTGACGGCGAACACCGGGGAGCTGTTTTTT
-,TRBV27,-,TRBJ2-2,CASSLQGWTGELFF,TGTGCCAGCAGTTTACAGGGTTGGACCGGGGAGCTGTTTTTT
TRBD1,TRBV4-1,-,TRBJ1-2,CASSQPTDRGHPDYGYTF,TGCGCCAGCAGCCAACCAACGGACAGGGGGCACCCCGACTATGGCTACACCTTC
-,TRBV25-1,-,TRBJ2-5,CASSESPEGDQETQYF,TGTGCCAGCAGTGAAAGTCCGGAGGGCGATCAAGAGACCCAGTACTTC
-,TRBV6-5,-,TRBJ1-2,CASSPPKGLIYGYTF,TGTGCCAGCAGCCCCCCCAAGGGACTAATCTATGGCTACACCTTC
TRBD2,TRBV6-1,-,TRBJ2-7,CASSDRGGPGEQYF,TGTGCCAGCAGTGACCGGGGGGGTCCGGGCGAGCAGTACTTC
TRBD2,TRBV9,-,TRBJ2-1,CASSAGGYNEQFF,TGTGCCAGCAGCGCGGGGGGGTACAATGAGCAGTTCTTC
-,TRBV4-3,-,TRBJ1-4,CASSQGTGRTNEKLFF,TGCGCCAGCAGCCAAGGCACAGGCAGAACTAATGAAAAACTGTTTTTT
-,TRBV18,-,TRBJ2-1,CASTYEAPDTGNNEQFF,TGTGCCAGCACCTACGAGGCGCCCGATACAGGGAACAATGAGCAGTTCTTC
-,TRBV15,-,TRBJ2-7,CATSRARDSPYEQYF,TGTGCCACCAGCAGAGCGCGGGACAGCCCCTACGAGCAGTACTTC
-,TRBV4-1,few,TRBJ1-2,CASSQVLQGNYGYTF,TGCGCCAGCAGCCAAGTCCTACAGGGAAACTATGGCTACACCTTC
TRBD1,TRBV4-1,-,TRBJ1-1,CASSQWRWDRALPNTEAFF,TGCGCCAGCAGCCAATGGCGCTGGGACAGGGCCCTTCCGAACACTGAAGCTTTCTTT
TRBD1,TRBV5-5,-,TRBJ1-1,CASSLTGQGANTEAFF,TGTGCCAGCAGTTTGACCGGACAGGGAGCGAACACTGAAGCTTTCTTT